The clone carrying this T cell receptor beta chain was detected a few times. This sample is part of a study of T-cell reconstitution after alpha-beta-depleted transplantation in children. Trimming removed 7 bases from V and 0 bases from J; junction bases left unmatched: 3. This CDR3 comprises 13 residues. Germline values: CDR1 MNHEY, CDR2 SVGAGI. Unique molecular identifiers were built into the TCRbeta library. TCRdb recomputed calls from the PCR reads with MiXCR, one row per CDR3 protein. The sample yields 330,000 or so distinct CDR3 sequences, about a tenth seen once. The sequence was obtained from a human donor who donated a stem cell graft to a child with acute lymphoblastic leukemia. Specimen: PBMCs from the stem cell graft donor, collected from the stem cell graft. V gene TRBV6-5 combines with J gene TRBJ2-7; 7 bases map to TRBD2. The CDR3 protein is CASTRGGSYEQYF. The CDR3 DNA follows: TGTGCCAGCACTCGCGGGGGCTCCTACGAGCAGTACTTC.